The entry below describes one T cell receptor (beta chain). Its antigen is currently unknown. Since the library was made to target alpha chains, this beta chain is a stray read and its abundance is not meaningful. This entry comes from a study of spatial heterogeneity in lung cancer. Study summary: Sequencing consistently turned up more beta-chain sequences than alpha-chain sequences.

TCRdb recomputed calls from the 5' RACE reads with MiXCR, one row per CDR3 protein. The sample has over a thousand distinct CDR3 sequences, about 9.4% seen once. The germline V and J ends were trimmed by 4 bases and 5 bases, with 9 bases remaining between them. The CDR3 consists of 13 residues. The germline V gene encodes CDR1 SGHAT and CDR2 FQNNGV. As to time point: sample taken at primary tumor resection. Frozen PBMC, nontumor lung or tumor provided whole RNA, which was sequenced unsorted. Whole-study results and caveats: When ubiquitous and regional expanded TCRs were counted, their numbers tracked ubiquitous and regional nonsynonymous mutations, respectively. Expanded alpha and beta TCR counts within tumors tracked tumor mutation counts.

This chain uses TRBV11-2 with TRBJ2-1; possible D gene TRBD2, 6 bases. This clonotype originated in a female donor with early-stage non-small cell lung cancer. Material: lung tumor tissue, obtained at surgery. Written as DNA, the CDR3 is TGTGCCAGCAGCTCCGGACTAAACAATGAGCAGTTCTTC. Protein sequence: CASSSGLNNEQFF.